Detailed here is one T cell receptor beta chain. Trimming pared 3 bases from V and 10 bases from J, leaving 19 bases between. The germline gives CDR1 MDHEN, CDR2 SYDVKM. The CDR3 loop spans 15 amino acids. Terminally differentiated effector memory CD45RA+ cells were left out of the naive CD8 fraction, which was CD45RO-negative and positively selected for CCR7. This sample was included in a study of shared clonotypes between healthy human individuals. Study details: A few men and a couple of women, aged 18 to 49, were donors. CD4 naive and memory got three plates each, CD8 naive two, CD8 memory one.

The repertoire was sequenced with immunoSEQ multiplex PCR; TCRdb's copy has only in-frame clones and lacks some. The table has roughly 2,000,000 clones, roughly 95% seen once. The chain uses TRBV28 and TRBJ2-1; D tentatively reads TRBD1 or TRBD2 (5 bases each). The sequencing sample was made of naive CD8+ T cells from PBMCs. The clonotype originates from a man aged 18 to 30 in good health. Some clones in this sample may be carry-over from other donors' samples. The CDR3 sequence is CASSFPGTPLGEQFF. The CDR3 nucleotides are TGTGCCAGCAGTTTCCCCGGGACCCCTTTAGGGGAGCAGTTCTTC.